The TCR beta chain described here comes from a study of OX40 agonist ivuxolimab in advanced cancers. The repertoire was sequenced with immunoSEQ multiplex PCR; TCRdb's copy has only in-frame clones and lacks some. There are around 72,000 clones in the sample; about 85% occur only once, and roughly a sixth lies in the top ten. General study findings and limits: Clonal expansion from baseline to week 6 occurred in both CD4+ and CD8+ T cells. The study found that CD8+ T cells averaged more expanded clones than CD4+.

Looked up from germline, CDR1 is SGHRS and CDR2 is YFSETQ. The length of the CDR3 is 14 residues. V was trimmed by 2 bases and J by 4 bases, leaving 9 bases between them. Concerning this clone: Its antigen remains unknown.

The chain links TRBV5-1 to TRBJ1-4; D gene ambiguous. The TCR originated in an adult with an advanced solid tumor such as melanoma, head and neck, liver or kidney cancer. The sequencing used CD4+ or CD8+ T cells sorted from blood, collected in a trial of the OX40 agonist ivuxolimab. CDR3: CASSFGLVNEKLFF. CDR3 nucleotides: TGCGCCAGCAGCTTCGGGCTCGTTAATGAAAAACTGTTTTTT. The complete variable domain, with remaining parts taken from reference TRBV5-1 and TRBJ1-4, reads KAGVTQTPRYLIKTRGQQVTLSCSPISGHRSVSWYQQTPGQGLQFLFEYFSETQRNKGNFPGRFSGRQFSNSRSEMNVSTLELGDSALYLCASSFGLVNEKLFFGSGTQLSVL.